This TCR beta chain was sequenced in a study of shared clonotypes between healthy human individuals. A note on this clone: Antigen specificity is unknown.

Method: immunoSEQ multiplex PCR; TCRdb's copy keeps in-frame clones and lacks some. The sample holds about 680,000 clones, about 90% seen once. The study's findings and limits: Only blood was sampled; tissue repertoires likely differ.

Only CD45RO-negative cells positively selected for CCR7 counted as naive CD8 cells, so terminally differentiated effector memory CD45RA+ cells were excluded. CDR1 is SGHRS and CDR2 is YFSETQ in the germline V gene. With V trimmed by 2 bases and J by 4 bases, 6 bases remained unmatched. This CDR3 has 16 amino acids. Sequencing input: naive CD8+ T cells sorted from blood. This TCR derives from a man aged 30 to 39 in good health. This chain connects TRBV5-1 to TRBJ2-1; TRBD2 aligns across 10 bases. The CDR3: CASSFPLAGEYNEQFF. CDR3 nucleotides: TGCGCCAGCAGCTTCCCCCTAGCGGGAGAGTACAATGAGCAGTTCTTC.